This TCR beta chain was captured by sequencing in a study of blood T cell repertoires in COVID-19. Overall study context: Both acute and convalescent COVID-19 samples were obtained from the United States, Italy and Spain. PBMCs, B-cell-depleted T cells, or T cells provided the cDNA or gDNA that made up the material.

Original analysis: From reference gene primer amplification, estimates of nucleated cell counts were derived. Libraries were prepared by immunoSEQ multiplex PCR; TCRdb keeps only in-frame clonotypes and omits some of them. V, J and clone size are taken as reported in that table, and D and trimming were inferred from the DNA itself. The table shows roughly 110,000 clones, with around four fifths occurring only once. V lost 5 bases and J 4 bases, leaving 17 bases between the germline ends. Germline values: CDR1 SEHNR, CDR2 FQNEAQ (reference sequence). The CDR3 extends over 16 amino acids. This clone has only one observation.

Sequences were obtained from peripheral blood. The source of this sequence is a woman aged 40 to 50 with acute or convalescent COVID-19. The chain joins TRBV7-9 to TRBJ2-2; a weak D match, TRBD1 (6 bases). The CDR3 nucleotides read TGTGCCAGCAGCACACAGGGTGGTCAGGGCACCGGGGAGCTGTTTTTT. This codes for CASSTQGGQGTGELFF.